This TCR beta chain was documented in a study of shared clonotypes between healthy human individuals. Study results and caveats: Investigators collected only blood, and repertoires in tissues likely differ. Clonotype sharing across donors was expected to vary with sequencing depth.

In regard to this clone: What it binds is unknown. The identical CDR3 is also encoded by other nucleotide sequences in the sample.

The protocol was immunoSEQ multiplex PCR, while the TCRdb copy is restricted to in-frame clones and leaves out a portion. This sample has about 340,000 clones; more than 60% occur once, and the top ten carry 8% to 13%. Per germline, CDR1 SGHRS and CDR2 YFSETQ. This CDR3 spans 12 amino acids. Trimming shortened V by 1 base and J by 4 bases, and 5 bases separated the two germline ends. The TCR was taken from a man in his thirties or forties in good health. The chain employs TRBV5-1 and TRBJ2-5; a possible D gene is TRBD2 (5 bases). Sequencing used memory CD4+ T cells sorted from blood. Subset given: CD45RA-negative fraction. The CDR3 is CASSLTRETQYF. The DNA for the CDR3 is TGCGCCAGCAGCTTGACTAGAGAGACCCAGTACTTC.